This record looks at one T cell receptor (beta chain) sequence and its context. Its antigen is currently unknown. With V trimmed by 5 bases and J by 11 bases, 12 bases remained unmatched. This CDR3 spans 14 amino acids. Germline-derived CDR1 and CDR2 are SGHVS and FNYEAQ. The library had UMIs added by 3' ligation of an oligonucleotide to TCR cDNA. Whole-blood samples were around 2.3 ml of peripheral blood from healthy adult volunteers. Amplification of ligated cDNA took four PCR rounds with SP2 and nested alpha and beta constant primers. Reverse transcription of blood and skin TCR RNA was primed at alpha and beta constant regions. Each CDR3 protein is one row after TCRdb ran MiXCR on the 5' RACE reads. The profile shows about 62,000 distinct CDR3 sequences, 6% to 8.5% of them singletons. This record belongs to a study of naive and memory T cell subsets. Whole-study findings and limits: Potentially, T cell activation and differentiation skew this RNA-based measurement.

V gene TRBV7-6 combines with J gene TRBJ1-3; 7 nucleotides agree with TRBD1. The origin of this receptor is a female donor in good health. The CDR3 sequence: CASSPMSTGSAIYF. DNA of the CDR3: TGTGCCAGCAGCCCGATGTCGACAGGGTCCGCCATATATTTT.